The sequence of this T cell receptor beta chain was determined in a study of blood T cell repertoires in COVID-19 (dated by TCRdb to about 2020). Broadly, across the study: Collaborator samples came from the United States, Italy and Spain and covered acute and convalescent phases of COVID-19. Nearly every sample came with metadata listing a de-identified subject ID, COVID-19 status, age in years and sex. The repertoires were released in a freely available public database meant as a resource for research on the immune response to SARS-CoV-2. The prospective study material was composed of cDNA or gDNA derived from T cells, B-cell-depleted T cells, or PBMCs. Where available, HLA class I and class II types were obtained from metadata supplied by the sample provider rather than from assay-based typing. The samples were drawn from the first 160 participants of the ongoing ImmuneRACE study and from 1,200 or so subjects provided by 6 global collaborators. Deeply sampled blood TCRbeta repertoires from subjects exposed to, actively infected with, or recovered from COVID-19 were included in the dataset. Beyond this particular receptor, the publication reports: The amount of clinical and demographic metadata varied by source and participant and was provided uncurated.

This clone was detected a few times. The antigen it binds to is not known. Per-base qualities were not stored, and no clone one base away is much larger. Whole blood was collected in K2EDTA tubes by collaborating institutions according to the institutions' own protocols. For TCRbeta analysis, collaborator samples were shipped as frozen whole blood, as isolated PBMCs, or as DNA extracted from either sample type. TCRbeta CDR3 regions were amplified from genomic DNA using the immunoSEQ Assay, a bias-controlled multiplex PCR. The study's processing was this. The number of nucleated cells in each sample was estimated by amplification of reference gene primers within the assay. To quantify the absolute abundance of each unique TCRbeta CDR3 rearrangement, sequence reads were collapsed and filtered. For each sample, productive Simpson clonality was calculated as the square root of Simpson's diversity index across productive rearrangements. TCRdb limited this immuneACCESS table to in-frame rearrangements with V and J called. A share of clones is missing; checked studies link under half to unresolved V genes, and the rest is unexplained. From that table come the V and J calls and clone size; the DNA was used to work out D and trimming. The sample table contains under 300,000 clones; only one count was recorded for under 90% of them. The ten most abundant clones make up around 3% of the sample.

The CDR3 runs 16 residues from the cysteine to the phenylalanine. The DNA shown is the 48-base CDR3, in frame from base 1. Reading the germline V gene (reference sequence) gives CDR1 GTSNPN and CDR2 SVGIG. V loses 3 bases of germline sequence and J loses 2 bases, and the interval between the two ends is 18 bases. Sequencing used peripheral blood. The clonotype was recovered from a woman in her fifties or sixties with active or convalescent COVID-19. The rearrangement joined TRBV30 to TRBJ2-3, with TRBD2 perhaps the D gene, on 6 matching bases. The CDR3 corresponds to CAWSDLGGGVTDTQYF. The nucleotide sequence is TGTGCCTGGAGCGACCTGGGTGGCGGGGTCACAGATACGCAGTATTTT.